What follows is one TCR beta chain and its context. Which cohort a participant joined came from the clinical history participants gave. This entry comes from a study of blood T cell repertoires in COVID-19. In the study overall: The cDNA or gDNA used as material had been derived from T cells, B-cell-depleted T cells, or PBMCs.

Looked up from germline, CDR1 is SGHNT and CDR2 is YYREEE (reference sequence). This CDR3 has 15 amino acids. With 4 bases removed from V and 5 bases from J, the gap between germline ends came to 18 bases. Original methodology: How many nucleated cells were present was estimated from reference gene primer amplification. The table came from immunoSEQ multiplex PCR; TCRdb's copy has only in-frame clones and leaves some out. The V and J calls and the clone size are those of that table, but D and trimming were determined from the DNA. The sample consists of about 380,000 clones, approximately 90% of them appearing once.

The material sequenced was PBMCs or T cells enriched from blood (not recorded which). The sequence was collected from a woman under 30 who had recovered from COVID-19. The chain links TRBV5-4 to TRBJ1-1; the D gene is possibly TRBD1 (5 bases). In DNA, the CDR3 is TGTGCCAGCAGCCCCTCGTACGGCAGGGAAACTGAAGCTTTCTTT. Its protein product is CASSPSYGRETEAFF.